This T cell receptor (beta chain) was sequenced in a study of T-cell memory formation after mild COVID-19. Turning to the study itself: Clusters were largely donor specific.

The CDR3 length is 15 residues. In germline, CDR1 is SGHRS, CDR2 YFSETQ. Trimming removed 4 bases at V and 1 base at J, with 14 bases between. A single record per CDR3 protein comes from TCRdb applying MiXCR to the 5' RACE reads. The sample yields hundreds of thousands of distinct CDR3 sequences, 15% to 20% seen once. This clonotype was seen a few times. Its antigen remains unidentified. Study results and caveats: Among contracting clones, CD4+ were mainly CM/EM and CD8+ enriched in EMRA. The study detected some responding clones in pre-infection memory, suggesting cross-reactive memory joined.

Sequencing was performed on PBMCs or a T cell subset sorted from them (not recorded which). The chain couples TRBV5-1 to TRBJ1-1; D is uncertain. This TCR derives from an adult woman who had mild COVID-19 (a few samples of this study predate the infection). Cell type and time point are not known. CDR3 coding DNA: TGCGCCAGCAGCCCGAGTCTACAAGCGAACACTGAAGCTTTCTTT. It translates to CASSPSLQANTEAFF.